The following is a T cell receptor (beta chain) sequence with its context. This clonotype was counted between two and nine times. Its binding antigen is unknown. No much larger clone is present one base from it, and per-base qualities are unavailable. CDR3 length: 14 amino acids, cysteine to phenylalanine. Only the CDR3 region is kept as DNA, spanning 42 bases read in frame from base 1. The germline V gene encodes CDR1 SGHRS and CDR2 YFSETQ. V is shortened by 0 bases, J by 1 base, and the region joining them spans 7 bases. Patients with ophthalmopathy had moderately to severely active disease, with a Clinical Activity Score of 3 or more, a NOSPECS grade of 4 or more, and a disease duration of less than 3 months. Patients with other autoimmune diseases, uncontrolled infections, pregnancy or lactation were excluded. Clinical symptoms, serum thyroxine, TRAb, thyroid ultrasound and orbital computed tomography formed the basis of the diagnosis. Using Ficoll-Paque density gradient centrifugation, PBMCs were isolated from about 9.4 ml of fresh peripheral blood. Total RNA was extracted using Trizol reagent, and RNA quality was checked on an Agilent 2100 Bioanalyzer.

For repertoire sequencing, TCR beta CDR3 regions were amplified from RNA transcripts. A first-round RT-PCR used HTBI primers with the Qiagen OneStep RT-PCR kit, followed by a second-round multiplex PCR, size selection and purification. Libraries were sequenced paired-end with 100 bp reads on an Illumina HiSeq2000. Regarding the original processing steps: SOAPnuke was used for read processing, and reads with adapters, uncalled bases, a mean Phred below 15, or no exact constant-primer or identifier match were discarded. COPE v1.2.5 was used to merge the high-quality paired reads. Clonotypes were defined as unique nucleotide sequences and were aligned to IMGT TRB V, D and J references using MiTCR v1.1. The analysis was limited to V-J combinations with a frequency above 0.0001, which together covered about 99% of repertoires. For each V-J combination, a TCR clonal expansion and chaos score was defined as the ratio of F50 clonal expansion to chaos observed in the TCRdist matrix. Welch's t-statistics and random forest were used to narrow the features down to 10 to 15 V-J combinations, which were then fed into a naive Bayes classifier. The Morisita-Horn index was used to measure how similar the thyroid and blood repertoires were. TCRdb trimmed the raw reads at Q25, called clones with MiXCR and kept productive beta chains. Each entry merges the rows of one CDR3 protein and shows their most common DNA and genes. The V and J calls come from TCRdb's annotation, not from the publication. For this sample the table gives nearly 400,000 distinct CDR3 sequences, of which 15% to 20% were detected only once. The ten largest make up roughly 1.5% of the sample.

This sample is drawn from a study of Graves' ophthalmopathy and Graves' hyperthyroidism (dated by TCRdb to 2016 to 2019). A note on the overall study: Peripheral blood was collected before any treatment was given, at the time of initial diagnosis. The study used signatures of the TCR beta repertoire to tell Graves' ophthalmopathy apart from Graves' hyperthyroidism and to predict which patients would progress to ophthalmopathy. In total, approximately 140 blood samples were TCR-sequenced: 40 to 45 ophthalmopathy, over 70 hyperthyroidism and about 17 hyperthyroidism-to-ophthalmopathy patients. To explore V-J signatures that separate ophthalmopathy from hyperthyroidism, a discovery set of about a hundred patients was enrolled, consisting of about 45 with ophthalmopathy and around 60 with stable hyperthyroidism. An independent validation cohort comprised under 20 hyperthyroidism patients and 15 to 17 patients who later progressed from hyperthyroidism to ophthalmopathy. T-cell repertoires of thyroid tissue and blood were compared in 5 or 6 hyperthyroidism patients. Following sample collection, hyperthyroidism patients were given methimazole at a starting dose of 30 mg daily, and ophthalmopathy patients were given high-dose intravenous methylprednisolone. The 95 to 100 discovery patients were randomly divided into training and test sets at a 7:3 ratio. Points the paper makes about the study in general: The 13-signature model separated ophthalmopathy from stable hyperthyroidism with around 90% sensitivity and almost 84% specificity in cross-validation, and 80%/75% in the test set. In validation, the model predicted ophthalmopathy progression with more than 70% sensitivity and approximately 72% specificity; some 13 predicted patients were CT-confirmed with GO in a median of about 6.2 months. Among expanded thyroid clonotypes with frequency above 0.001, most also showed up in blood, which suggests that blood repertoires may reflect the thyroid immune response. Sample size was not statistically predetermined, and group allocation was not concealed from the investigators.

The receptor was isolated from a woman aged 18-29 years with Graves' ophthalmopathy. Donor details come from another sample of the same person, matched by shared clones. Sequenced input: peripheral blood. The sequence is built from TRBV5-1 and TRBJ2-5; too little of a D gene remains to name it. The nucleotide sequence is TGCGCCAGCAGCTTGGCCAGCTCCCAAGAGACCCAGTACTTC. This is translated as CASSLASSQETQYF.